This TCR beta chain was identified in a study of T cell responses to AZD1222 COVID-19 vaccine. Study-level background: Analysis merged second doses at about 4 or about 12 weeks.

V lost 0 bases, J lost 7 bases, and 6 bases lay in between. This CDR3 has 12 residues. Per germline, CDR1 MGHRA and CDR2 YSYEKL. To note about this clone: As yet, its antigen is unknown.

General study results and limits: The sample set comprised mostly white British donors with more females, and clonal diversity was possibly underestimated. With dominance at 160-218 and 743-854, vaccine-associated CD4 TCRs spanned spike. Among spike-specific TCRs, nearly half reportedly target unmutated variant regions.

The repertoire was sequenced with immunoSEQ multiplex PCR; TCRdb's copy has only in-frame clones and lacks some. Among about 96,000 clones listed, about 89% were seen once. The gene calls are TRBV4-1 and TRBJ1-1, with D unresolved. The receptor was isolated from an adult in good health. The sequences come from peripheral blood, collected on day 0 of AZD1222 vaccination. The CDR3 DNA reads as TGCGCCAGCAGCCAAGATTGGAGTGAAGCTTTCTTT. Translating gives CASSQDWSEAFF.